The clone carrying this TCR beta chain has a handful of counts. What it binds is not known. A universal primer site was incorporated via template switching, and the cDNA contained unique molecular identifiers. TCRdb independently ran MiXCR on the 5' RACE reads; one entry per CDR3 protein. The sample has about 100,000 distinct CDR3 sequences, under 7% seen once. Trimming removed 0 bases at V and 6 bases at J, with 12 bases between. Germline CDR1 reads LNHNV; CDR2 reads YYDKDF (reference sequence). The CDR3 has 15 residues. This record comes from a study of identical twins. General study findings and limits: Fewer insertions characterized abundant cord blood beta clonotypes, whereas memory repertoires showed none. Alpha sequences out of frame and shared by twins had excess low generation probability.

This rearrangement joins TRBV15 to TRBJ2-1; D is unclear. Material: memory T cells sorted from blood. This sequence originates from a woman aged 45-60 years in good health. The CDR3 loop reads CATSRDGSGTNEQFF. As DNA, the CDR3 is TGTGCCACCAGCAGAGATGGATCGGGTACCAATGAGCAGTTCTTC.